The 29 T cell receptor beta chains below come from one sample, sequenced in a study of regulatory T cells in long-lasting Graves disease. Time point indicated: persistent/refractory GD, antithyroid drugs over 5 years with positive TRAb. PBMC RNA was the source of the TCR library. Building the TCR beta libraries relied on iRepertoire HTBI primers, and CDR3 regions underwent Arm-PCR. TCRdb independently ran MiXCR on the multiplex PCR reads; one entry per CDR3 protein. In the table there are roughly 450,000 distinct CDR3 sequences, about 20% of which are singletons. The input for sequencing was peripheral blood mononuclear cells (PBMCs), taken when the disease was refractory, from a patient treated with antithyroid drugs. These receptors all stem from a female donor with Graves disease.

This clonotype was counted only a few times. The rearrangement links TRBV7-6 to TRBJ2-7; the D call may be TRBD1 or TRBD2 (7 bases each). Germline loops: CDR1 SGHVS, CDR2 FNYEAQ. V dropped 8 bases and J dropped 3 bases, with 14 bases sitting between them. The length of the CDR3 is 13 residues. CDR3 sequence reads: CASAGAGGYEQYF. The CDR3 nucleotides are TGTGCCAGCGCGGGGGCAGGGGGCTACGAGCAGTACTTC.

J is TRBJ1-5 and V is TRBV19; D is ambiguous. The CDR3 spans 15 residues. Germline CDR1 LNHDA, CDR2 SQIVND (reference sequence). Deletions cut 4 bases from V and 0 bases from J, with 10 bases between. DNA for the CDR3: TGTGCCAGTAGTAACAGTCACAATAGCAATCAGCCCCAGCATTTT. Translation: CASSNSHNSNQPQHF. Full variable domain (outside the CDR3, taken from reference TRBV19 and TRBJ1-5): DGGITQSPKYLFRKEGQNVTLSCEQNLNHDAMYWYRQDPGQGLRLIYYSQIVNDFQKGDIAEGYSVSREKKESFPLTVTSAQKNPTAFYLCASSNSHNSNQPQHFGDGTRLSIL.

The chain employs TRBV6-1 and TRBJ2-7; the D gene is possibly TRBD2 (5 bases). The V end lost 8 bases, the J end lost 3 bases, and 14 bases lay between the germline ends. Per germline, CDR1 MNHNS and CDR2 SASEGT. The CDR3 covers 13 residues. CDR3 coding DNA: TGTGCCAGCGGGTCGGACGGGAACTACGAGCAGTACTTC. As protein: CASGSDGNYEQYF.

The chain couples TRBV2 to TRBJ2-7; D possibly uses TRBD1 or TRBD2 (6 bases each). The CDR3 extends over 16 amino acids. The V and J ends lost 7 bases and 0 bases respectively, with 19 bases between them. Germline V gives CDR1 SNHLY, CDR2 FYNNEI. Here the CDR3 DNA reads TGTGCCAGCAAGGAGGGCGGGACAATTTTCTCCTACGAGCAGTACTTC. Its translation: CASKEGGTIFSYEQYF.

J is TRBJ2-7 and V is TRBV13; tentative D call: TRBD1 (6 bases). The germline CDR1 and CDR2 sequences are PRHDT and FYEKMQ (reference sequence). The CDR3 contains 14 residues. The V end was cut by 5 bases, the J end by 4 bases, with 15 bases between. The CDR3 nucleotides are TGTGCCAGCAGCGGAACAGGGAGAACTTACGAGCAGTACTTC. This encodes CASSGTGRTYEQYF.

This chain uses TRBV5-1 with TRBJ1-1, with D tentatively TRBD1 (6 bases). V shed 3 bases and J shed 0 bases, with 18 bases lying between them. Germline lookup yields CDR1 SGHRS and CDR2 YFSETQ. This CDR3 contains 17 residues. The CDR3 loop is CASSSVGGAGMNTEAFF. In DNA, the CDR3 is TGCGCCAGCAGCTCCGTGGGGGGGGCGGGGATGAACACTGAAGCTTTCTTT. The full variable domain, with the rest looked up from reference TRBV5-1 and TRBJ1-1, is KAGVTQTPRYLIKTRGQQVTLSCSPISGHRSVSWYQQTPGQGLQFLFEYFSETQRNKGNFPGRFSGRQFSNSRSEMNVSTLELGDSALYLCASSSVGGAGMNTEAFFGQGTRLTVV.

This clonotype has ten or more counts. The chain joins TRBV6-5 to TRBJ2-7; D unresolved. The CDR3 runs to 12 residues. Germline V gene data show CDR1 as MNHEY and CDR2 as SVGAGI. Trimming stripped 0 bases from V and 3 bases from J, with 3 bases between. CDR3 in DNA: TGTGCCAGCAGTTACTCCAACTACGAGCAGTACTTC. This codes for CASSYSNYEQYF.

Ten or more counts support this clonotype. The rearrangement links TRBV6-1 to TRBJ2-5, with TRBD1 matching over 10 bases. V was pared by 7 bases and J by 2 bases, with 4 bases of the junction left unmatched. Germline V gene lookup returns CDR1 MNHNS and CDR2 SASEGT. This CDR3 spans 14 amino acids. CDR3 in amino acids: CASNPGQGQETQYF. The CDR3 coding sequence is TGTGCCAGCAACCCGGGACAGGGGCAAGAGACCCAGTACTTC.

The chain links TRBV25-1 to TRBJ1-6; D not resolved. Germline lookup yields CDR1 MGHDK and CDR2 SYGVNS. The CDR3 loop spans 13 amino acids. Trimming took 3 bases from V and 7 from J, leaving 7 bases between them. CDR3 loop: CASSEISNSPLHF. The CDR3 nucleotides read TGTGCCAGCAGTGAGATCTCAAATTCACCCCTCCACTTT.

This clonotype showed up many times. The rearrangement links TRBV28 to TRBJ2-7; a possible D gene is TRBD2 (5 bases). Deletions cut 11 bases from V and 5 bases from J, with 22 bases between. The CDR3 is 14 amino acids. Per the germline V gene, CDR1 is MDHEN and CDR2 is SYDVKM. The CDR3 DNA follows: TGTGCCGCCCCGCGAGGAGGTTTAAGCGACGAGCAGTACTTC. Protein product: CAAPRGGLSDEQYF.

To note about this clonotype: A clone one base away is much larger, so this may be a read error. This rearrangement joins TRBV5-5 to TRBJ1-4; the match to TRBD1 covers 9 bases. The CDR3 covers 14 residues. Per germline, CDR1 SGHKS and CDR2 YYEKEE (reference sequence). Germline trimming cut 4 bases from V and 5 bases from J; bases unmatched to any gene: 3. The CDR3 DNA follows: TGTGCCAGCAGCCGCGGGACAGGGAATGAAAAACTGTTTTTT. Translating it yields CASSRGTGNEKLFF.

A remark on this clonotype: The final CDR3 position lacks the conserved phenylalanine or tryptophan, pointing to a likely read error. This rearrangement joins TRBV20-1 to TRBJ2-7; D may be TRBD1 (6 bases). Germline V gives CDR1 DFQATT, CDR2 SNEGSKA (reference sequence). This CDR3 is built from 14 residues. V lost 6 bases, J lost 0 bases, and 15 bases lay in between. The CDR3 DNA sequence: TGCAGTGCCCGTAATCCAGGGGCCTCCTACGAGCAGTACTCC. Translating gives CSARNPGASYEQYS.

In this sample, this clonotype turned up many times. The V gene is TRBV19, the J gene TRBJ1-5; perhaps TRBD1 as D (5 bases). This CDR3 region has 15 residues. The V and J ends lost 3 bases and 6 bases respectively, with 15 bases between them. Per germline, CDR1 LNHDA and CDR2 SQIVND (reference sequence). The CDR3 loop is CASSIDSALGQPQHF. As DNA, the CDR3 is TGTGCCAGTAGTATTGACAGTGCACTGGGTCAGCCCCAGCATTTT.

This clonotype was counted a few times. The CDR3 nucleotides read TGTGCCAGTAGTACCCAGGGACAGGGAATCAATCAGCCCCAGCATTTT. Translation gives CASSTQGQGINQPQHF. The gene calls are TRBV19 and TRBJ1-5; 9 positions agree with TRBD1. V lost 4 bases and J lost 3; bases outside the gene matches: 7. Germline loops: CDR1 LNHDA, CDR2 SQIVND (reference sequence). The CDR3 has 16 residues.

This clonotype was observed a few times. The V call is TRBV7-8, the J call TRBJ1-6, with D perhaps matching TRBD1 (6 bases). V was trimmed by 3 bases and J by 10 bases, leaving 13 bases between them. The germline V gene has CDR1 SGHVS and CDR2 FQNEAQ. The length of the CDR3 is 14 residues. The CDR3 region has the DNA TGTGCCAGCAGCTTGGGCAGGGGTGAATCACCCCTCCACTTT. This codes for CASSLGRGESPLHF.

The V and J genes are TRBV6-5 and TRBJ1-2; 8 positions agree with TRBD1. V was pared by 4 bases and J by 8 bases, with 9 bases of the junction left unmatched. The CDR3 is 14 amino acids. The V gene's germline CDR1 is MNHEY and CDR2 SVGAGI. The CDR3 reads CASSSDRGVVGYTF. Here the CDR3 DNA reads TGTGCCAGCAGTTCTGACAGGGGCGTTGTGGGCTACACCTTC.

This clonotype was counted ten times or more. This chain joins TRBV12-3 or TRBV12-4 and TRBJ1-5; no firm D call. The ends were cut back, 1 base at V and 6 bases at J, with 10 bases in the middle. This CDR3 is 14 amino acids long. The CDR3 protein is CASSLDQVTQPQHF. CDR3 bases: TGTGCCAGCAGTTTAGATCAGGTGACTCAGCCCCAGCATTTT.

The chain employs TRBV20-1 and TRBJ2-7, with 8 bases aligning to TRBD1. CDR1 and CDR2 from the germline V gene are DFQATT and SNEGSKA (reference sequence). The V and J ends lost 1 base and 6 bases, in that order; junction bases with no gene match: 8. This CDR3 has 14 residues. The CDR3 protein is CSARGRTGTGEQYF. CDR3 nucleotide sequence: TGCAGTGCTAGAGGTAGGACAGGGACGGGCGAGCAGTACTTC.

This clonotype was recorded many times. The J gene is TRBJ1-1, the V gene TRBV12-3 or TRBV12-4, with 11 positions matching TRBD1. With V trimmed by 6 bases and J by 11 bases, 8 bases remained unmatched. The CDR3 is 13 amino acids. CDR3: CASRLGQGARAFF. For the CDR3, the DNA is TGTGCCAGCAGGCTCGGACAGGGGGCTCGTGCTTTCTTT.

This clonotype was detected only a few times. The chain recombines TRBV7-9 with TRBJ2-5; 12 nucleotides line up with TRBD2. The CDR3 is made up of 15 amino acids. CDR1 and CDR2 (germline): SEHNR, FQNEAQ (reference sequence). V dropped 4 bases and J dropped 5; count of bases not matched to a gene: 5. The CDR3 spells CASSSLAGGDETQYF. The CDR3 DNA reads as TGTGCCAGCAGCTCACTAGCGGGGGGCGATGAGACCCAGTACTTC.

The chain links TRBV28 to TRBJ2-1; D is undetermined. The CDR3 consists of 16 residues. From germline, CDR1 is MDHEN and CDR2 SYDVKM. V lost 6 bases to trimming and J lost 0 bases, with 15 bases between them. The chain's CDR3 is CASSPSPRSSYNEQFF. CDR3 in DNA: TGTGCCAGCAGCCCCTCCCCCAGGAGCTCCTACAATGAGCAGTTCTTC.

This rearrangement joins TRBV11-2 to TRBJ2-4, with TRBD1 matching over 8 bases. This CDR3 has 16 amino acids. Germline CDR1 and CDR2: SGHAT and FQNNGV. V dropped 0 bases and J dropped 6; count of bases not matched to a gene: 7. The CDR3 loop is CASSLEHRGVRNIQYF. CDR3 nucleotides: TGTGCCAGCAGCTTAGAGCACAGGGGGGTGAGAAACATTCAGTACTTC.

This clonotype was observed a handful of times. Being one base from a much bigger clone, this may be a read error. The chain is built from TRBV6-1 and TRBJ1-4; D not certain. CDR1 and CDR2 (germline): MNHNS, SASEGT. The CDR3 is 16 residues long. The DNA of the CDR3 is TGTGCCAGCAGCACCTTGGCGGGTGCAACTAATAAAAAACTGTTTTTT. This gives the protein CASSTLAGATNKKLFF.

V usage is TRBV7-2 and J usage is TRBJ1-4; no definite D call. The germline V gene encodes CDR1 SGHTA and CDR2 FQGNSA. The V end was cut by 7 bases, the J end by 5 bases, with 11 bases between. The CDR3 runs 13 residues. The CDR3 protein is CASTIRNNEKLFF. Written as DNA, the CDR3 is TGTGCCAGCACCATTCGTAACAATGAAAAACTGTTTTTT.

In its sample, this clonotype was seen many times. The chain employs TRBV28 and TRBJ2-5, with 11 bases aligning to TRBD1. J lost 5 bases, V lost 5 bases, and 7 bases had no gene match. The CDR3 is 15 residues long. Per germline, CDR1 MDHEN and CDR2 SYDVKM. The CDR3 coding sequence is TGTGCCAGCAGTGTGACGGACAGGGGGCCGGAGACCCAGTACTTC. Translating gives CASSVTDRGPETQYF. The full variable domain, with the rest looked up from reference TRBV28 and TRBJ2-5, is DVKVTQSSRYLVKRTGEKVFLECVQDMDHENMFWYRQDPGLGLRLIYFSYDVKMKEKGDIPEGYSVSREKKERFSLILESASTNQTSMYLCASSVTDRGPETQYFGPGTRLLVL.

Ten or more counts support this clonotype. The rearrangement uses TRBV6-5 and TRBJ1-6; 7 bases agree with TRBD1. V gave up 0 bases and J gave up 6 bases; unmatched junction bases: 5. Germline V gene sequence: CDR1 MNHEY, CDR2 SVGAGI. The CDR3 has 16 amino acids. In DNA form, the CDR3 reads TGTGCCAGCAGTTACTCGGTGACAGGGAGTAATTCACCCCTCCACTTT. This translates into CASSYSVTGSNSPLHF.

This clonotype appeared many times. The germline gene is not matched at one end of the junction; a read error may be the cause. V usage is TRBV5-1 and J usage is TRBJ2-6; D not resolved. The CDR3 totals 15 residues. Germline values: CDR1 SGHRS, CDR2 YFSETQ. The CDR3 loop reads CASSLDTSGANVLTF. The CDR3 DNA reads TGTGCCAGCAGCTTAGACACCTCTGGGGCCAACGTCCTGACTTTC.

Points on this clonotype: A read error may explain this, as a much larger clone is one base away. The chain carries TRBV27 and TRBJ1-2, with 7 bases lining up with TRBD1. The CDR3 runs 14 residues. V shed 5 bases and J 6 bases; nucleotides not matched to a gene: 9. Germline values: CDR1 MNHEY, CDR2 SMNVEV (reference sequence). The CDR3 region has the DNA TGTGCCAGCAGTCCATCGACAGGGAGCCATGGCTACACCTTC. Translation gives CASSPSTGSHGYTF.

This clonotype was detected ten times or more. The V gene is TRBV10-3, the J gene TRBJ2-2; possibly TRBD1 or TRBD2 for D (5 bases each). CDR1 is ENHRY and CDR2 is SYGVKD in the germline V gene. This CDR3 region has 16 residues. V was pared by 3 bases and J by 4 bases, with 15 bases between. The CDR3 region is CAISDPRDGATGELFF. For the CDR3, the DNA is TGTGCCATCAGTGACCCCCGGGACGGAGCCACCGGGGAGCTGTTTTTT.